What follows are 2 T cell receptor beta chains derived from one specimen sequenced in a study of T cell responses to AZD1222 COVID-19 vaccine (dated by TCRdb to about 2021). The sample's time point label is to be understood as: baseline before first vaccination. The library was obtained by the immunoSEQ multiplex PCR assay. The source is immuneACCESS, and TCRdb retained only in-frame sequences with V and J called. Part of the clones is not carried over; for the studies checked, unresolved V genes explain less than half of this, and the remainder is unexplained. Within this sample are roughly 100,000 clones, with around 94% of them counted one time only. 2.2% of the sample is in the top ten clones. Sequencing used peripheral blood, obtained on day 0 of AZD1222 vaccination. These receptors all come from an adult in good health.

CDR3 nucleotide sequence: TGTGCCAGCAGCTTATTTTTAGCGGGGGCAACCGGGGAGCTGTTTTTT. Translation gives CASSLFLAGATGELFF. The genes are TRBV11-2 and TRBJ2-2; 9 nucleotides agree with TRBD2. Trimming cost V 2 bases and J 5 bases; bases outside gene matches: 6. The CDR3 is 16 residues long. Per the germline V gene, CDR1 is SGHAT and CDR2 is FQNNGV.

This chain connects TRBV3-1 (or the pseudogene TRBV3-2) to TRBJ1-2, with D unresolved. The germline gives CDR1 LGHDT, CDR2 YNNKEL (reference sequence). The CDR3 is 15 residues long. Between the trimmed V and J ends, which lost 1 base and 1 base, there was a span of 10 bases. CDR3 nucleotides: TGTGCCAGCAGCCAAGGGCCAAGTGTTAACTATGGCTACACCTTC. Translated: CASSQGPSVNYGYTF.